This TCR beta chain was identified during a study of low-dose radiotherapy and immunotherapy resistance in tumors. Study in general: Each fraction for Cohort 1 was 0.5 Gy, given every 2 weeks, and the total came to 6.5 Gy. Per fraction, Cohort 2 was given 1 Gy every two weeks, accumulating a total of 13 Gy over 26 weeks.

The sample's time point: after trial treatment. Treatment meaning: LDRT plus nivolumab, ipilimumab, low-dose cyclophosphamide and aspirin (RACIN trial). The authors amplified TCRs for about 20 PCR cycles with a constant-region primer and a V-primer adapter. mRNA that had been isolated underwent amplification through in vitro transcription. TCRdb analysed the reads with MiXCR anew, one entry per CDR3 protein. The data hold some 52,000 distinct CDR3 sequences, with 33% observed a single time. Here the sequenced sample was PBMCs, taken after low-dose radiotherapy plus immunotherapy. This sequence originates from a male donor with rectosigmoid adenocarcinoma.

Here the CDR3 reads CSVEPGGAGHEQYF. DNA of the CDR3: TGCAGCGTTGAACCGGGAGGGGCTGGGCACGAGCAGTACTTC. The chain employs TRBV29-1 and TRBJ2-7, with 8 bases that match TRBD2. There are 14 residues in the CDR3. CDR1 and CDR2 from the germline V gene are SQVTM and ANQGSEA. V was pared by 2 bases and J by 5 bases, with 8 bases of the junction left unmatched.